A selection of T cell receptor beta chains follows, all from one sample in a study of OX40 agonist ivuxolimab in advanced cancers. Profiling relied on immunoSEQ multiplex PCR, and the TCRdb table lists in-frame clones only, not all of them. The data contain about 83,000 clones, 65% to 90% of them singletons. The starting material was CD4+ or CD8+ T cells sorted from blood, obtained in a trial of the OX40 agonist ivuxolimab. Receptors were obtained from an adult with an advanced solid tumor such as melanoma, head and neck, liver or kidney cancer. CDR3s leave out the opening cysteine and the closing phenylalanine or tryptophan.

V gene	J gene	CDR3 protein
TRBV10-3	TRBJ2-2	ATLAQGSPGELF
TRBV5-4	TRBJ2-1	ASSYHRDGHYNEQF
TRBV6-5	TRBJ1-1	ASRRTVATNTEAF
TRBV11-2	TRBJ1-1	ASNPLTGSFEAF
TRBV4-3	TRBJ1-2	ASSQDRTPNGYT
TRBV7-2	TRBJ2-5	ASSLGQEQAQY
TRBV6-5	TRBJ1-3	ASSDGSAGGNTIY
TRBV15	TRBJ2-1	ATSTALGEQF
TRBV5-4	TRBJ1-1	ASSGGTNTEAF
TRBV28	TRBJ1-5	ASSGGTGNQPQH
TRBV6-5	TRBJ1-6	ASSGIRDRNSPLH
TRBV30	TRBJ1-2	AWSVLGGHGYT
TRBV7-8	TRBJ1-3	ASSLDRDPFPGNTIY
TRBV18	TRBJ2-3	ASSPLRQALSTDTQY
TRBV27	TRBJ2-5	ASSFQVGETQY
TRBV6-5	TRBJ1-1	ASSYRGTESEAF
TRBV6-5	TRBJ1-4	ASRAGGEKLF
TRBV5-1	TRBJ2-5	ASSGTGGQQETQY
TRBV7-2	TRBJ1-3	ASSSRTGRRGNTIY
TRBV7-9	TRBJ2-1	ASSREGYRAYNEQF
TRBV7-4	TRBJ2-3	ASSLEKTDTQY
TRBV6-1	TRBJ2-6	ASREPLAGGRRGANVLT
TRBV5-1	TRBJ1-3	ASSRQTGDSGNTIY
TRBV7-8	TRBJ2-6	ASSLHIGQGVVGANVLT
TRBV6-1	TRBJ2-7	ASSEAKGLYEQY
TRBV29-1	TRBJ2-7	SVESESYEQY
TRBV5-4	TRBJ2-1	ASSPGAAGYNEQF
TRBV4-3	TRBJ1-4	ASSQYGTGSRTGEKLF
TRBV5-6	TRBJ1-5	ASSRTGLEGNQPQH
TRBV7-9	TRBJ2-5	ASSPSGGPEYQETQY
TRBV7-2	TRBJ2-5	ASSFSRYETQY
TRBV9	TRBJ2-5	ASSPLGTSGGPLSQETQY
TRBV14	TRBJ1-6	ASSLFGGGESNSPLH
TRBV6-1	TRBJ2-1	ASSEAGGGRRNEQF
TRBV7-9	TRBJ1-3	ASSLAATPNGNTIY
TRBV18	TRBJ1-2	ASSPDDRHGYT
TRBV10-3	TRBJ2-5	AISGTGGLDTQY
TRBV4-2	TRBJ2-3	ASSQDWRGATDTQY
TRBV5-1	TRBJ2-2	ASSLEGVGELF
TRBV7-2	TRBJ2-5	ASSHPGETQY
TRBV7-6	TRBJ2-3	ASSPLGLHASTDTQY
TRBV21-1	TRBJ1-2	ASDRWAMFRSYGYT
TRBV7-2	TRBJ1-1	ASSFNPNQNTEAF
TRBV5-1	TRBJ2-5	ASSFGLAGMGETQY
TRBV5-6	TRBJ1-4	ASSLGSNEKLF
TRBV27	TRBJ2-1	ASSLSGGTVQGEQF
TRBV18	TRBJ2-1	ASSPQPGASSYNEQF
TRBV19	TRBJ1-3	ASSIVGQGRNTIY